Here is one T cell receptor (beta chain) with its context. Its antigen is undetermined. In the original workflow: Variation in CDR3 across clinicopathological groups served as the basis for constructing a distant-metastasis classifier in papillary thyroid cancer. With MiXCR, TCRdb reprocessed the PCR reads. These V and J calls rely on TCRdb rather than the paper's analysis. The sample lists roughly 48,000 clones, approximately 20% seen once, with about 4% in the top ten. This record belongs to a study of metastatic and nonmetastatic thyroid tumors. Study at large: Both malignant and benign thyroid patients supplied peripheral blood and tumor or nodule tissue samples, across which the repertoires of these patients were then compared.

Every patient underwent thyroid surgery untreated. The junction had 2 bases not matched to a gene; V was cut back by 2 bases and J by 0 bases. CDR3 length: 15 amino acids. CDR1 and CDR2 (germline): KGHDR, SFDVKD. Study results and limitations: It was reported that TCR beta diversity was significantly higher in malignant thyroid tumors than benign nodules, in blood and tumor.

The genes are TRBV24-1 and TRBJ1-1; 7 bases are shared with TRBD1. Source material: blood. This clonotype was sampled from a male donor with papillary thyroid cancer or a benign thyroid nodule (not recorded which). Some clones in this sample may be carry-over from other donors' samples. As DNA, the CDR3 is TGTGCCACCAGTGATTCACAGGGGTTGAACACTGAAGCTTTCTTT. It encodes CATSDSQGLNTEAFF.